A selection of T cell receptor beta chains follows, all from one sample in a study of radiation and T cells in renal cell carcinoma. Sequenced by immunoSEQ multiplex PCR; TCRdb stores in-frame clones only, minus some. The table lists 85,000 to 100,000 clones, approximately 86% of them singletons, with approximately 8% in the top ten. The specimen comprised blood, sampled from a patient whose treatment included radiotherapy and nephrectomy. Every receptor here comes from a man aged 50 to 60 with renal cell carcinoma. The CDR3 runs from the conserved cysteine through the conserved F or W. A D gene is named only where the DNA matches it firmly. Not all rows give a size; the values are once, few, many and, for expanded clones, a class.

TRBD2,TRBJ2-3,TRBV6-5,.,TGTGCCAGCATCGGGACTAGCGGTGGGGATACGCAGTATTTT,CASIGTSGGDTQYF
.,TRBJ1-4,TRBV10-3,.,TGTGCCATCAGTGATTCCGGGACATCCAGTGAAAAACTGTTTTTT,CAISDSGTSSEKLFF
TRBD2,TRBJ2-2,TRBV5-4,.,TGTGCCAGCAGCTTGGTGTCGGCTAGCGGAACCGGGGAGCTGTTTTTT,CASSLVSASGTGELFF
TRBD2,TRBJ2-7,TRBV5-4,.,TGTGCCAGCAGCTTGGGGACTAGCGGACAGTACGAGCAGTACTTC,CASSLGTSGQYEQYF
.,TRBJ2-2,TRBV5-4,.,TGTGCCAGCAGCTTGGGGGGCTCCGGGGAGCTGTTTTTT,CASSLGGSGELFF
TRBD1,TRBJ2-7,TRBV28,.,TGTGCCAGCAGGGACCGACAGGGGGGTGGCTCCTACGAGCAGTACTTC,CASRDRQGGGSYEQYF
.,TRBJ2-2,TRBV19,.,TGTGCCAGTAGTCCTCAGGGGCTTCGCGGGGGCGAAACCGGGGAGCTGTTTTTT,CASSPQGLRGGETGELFF
.,TRBJ2-3,TRBV18,.,TGTGCCAGCTCACCAGGGACGGACACAGATACGCAGTATTTT,CASSPGTDTDTQYF
TRBD1,TRBJ2-1,TRBV29-1,.,TGCAGCGGAACCGGGACAGGGGCCAAGGGGCAGTTCTTC,CSGTGTGAKGQFF
.,TRBJ2-1,TRBV5-4,.,TGTGCCAGCAGCTTGGGAGGGACCGAAAATGCGCAGTTCTTC,CASSLGGTENAQFF
TRBD1,TRBJ1-5,TRBV6-6,.,TGTGCCAGCAGCTCTGGACAGGGGGTAAGTCAGCCCCAGCATTTT,CASSSGQGVSQPQHF
.,TRBJ1-4,TRBV4-1,.,TGCGCCAGCAGCCAAGTGATTCTTATTGAAAAACTGTTTTTT,CASSQVILIEKLFF
.,TRBJ2-3,TRBV7-3,.,TGTGCCAGCAGCTTTAAGGGGACAGATACGCAGTATTTT,CASSFKGTDTQYF
.,TRBJ1-6,TRBV30,.,TGTGCCTGGAGTCTCACGAAGGGGGATTCACCCCTCCACTTT,CAWSLTKGDSPLHF
TRBD2,TRBJ2-5,TRBV6-5,.,TGTGCCAGCAGTTACTCCGGCGGGAGGGCACTGGAGACCCAGTACTTC,CASSYSGGRALETQYF
.,TRBJ1-1,TRBV19,.,TGTGCCAGTAGTATCCAACAGGGTTTGGCCACTGAAGCTTTCTTT,CASSIQQGLATEAFF
.,TRBJ1-2,TRBV7-9,.,TGTGCCAGCAGTGGGGGTTATGGCTACACCTTC,CASSGGYGYTF
TRBD1,TRBJ1-5,TRBV28,.,TGTGCCAGCAGCCAAGGGGGCGGTCAGCCCCAGCATTTT,CASSQGGGQPQHF
.,TRBJ2-7,TRBV11-2,.,TGTGCCAGCAGCTTAGATCGTGGGCTCCCCAGTTCCGAGCAGTACTTC,CASSLDRGLPSSEQYF
TRBD1,TRBJ1-2,TRBV5-1,.,TGCGCCAGCAGCTTTCCCGGGACAGGGAACTATGGCTACACCTTC,CASSFPGTGNYGYTF
TRBD1,TRBJ2-3,TRBV5-1,once,TGCGCCAGCAGCTCCCCGGACAGGTACACAGATACGCAGTATTTT,CASSSPDRYTDTQYF
.,TRBJ1-3,TRBV9,.,TGTGCCAGCAGCCTCCAAGGGAACGGAAACACCATATATTTT,CASSLQGNGNTIYF
.,TRBJ2-7,TRBV10-3,.,TGTGCCATCAGTGACAGGGAAGCCTACGAGCAGTACTTC,CAISDREAYEQYF
.,TRBJ2-7,TRBV29-1,.,TGCAGCGTTGTAAGGCAGGGGTCCAACGAGCAGTACTTC,CSVVRQGSNEQYF
TRBD2,TRBJ2-1,TRBV11-1,.,TGTGCCAGCAGTAAACGGGGGGTCAAGCGGGAGCAGTTCTTC,CASSKRGVKREQFF
.,TRBJ2-1,TRBV5-4,.,TGTGCCAGCAGCCGGGCCATGATTAACAATGAGCAGTTCTTC,CASSRAMINNEQFF